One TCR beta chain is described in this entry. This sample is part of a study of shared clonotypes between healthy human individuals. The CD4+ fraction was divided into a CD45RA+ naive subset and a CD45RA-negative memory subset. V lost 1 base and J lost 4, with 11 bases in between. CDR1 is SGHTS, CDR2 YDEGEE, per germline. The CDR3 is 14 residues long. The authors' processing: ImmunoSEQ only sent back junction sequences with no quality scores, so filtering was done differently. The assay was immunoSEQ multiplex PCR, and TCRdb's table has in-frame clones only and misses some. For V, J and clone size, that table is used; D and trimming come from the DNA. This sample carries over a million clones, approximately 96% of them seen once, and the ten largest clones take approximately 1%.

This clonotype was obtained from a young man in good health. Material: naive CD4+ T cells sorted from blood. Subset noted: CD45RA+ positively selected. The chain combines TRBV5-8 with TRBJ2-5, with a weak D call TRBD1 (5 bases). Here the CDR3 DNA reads TGTGCCAGCAGCTTGTGGTCAGGGCCAGAGACCCAGTACTTC. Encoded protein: CASSLWSGPETQYF.